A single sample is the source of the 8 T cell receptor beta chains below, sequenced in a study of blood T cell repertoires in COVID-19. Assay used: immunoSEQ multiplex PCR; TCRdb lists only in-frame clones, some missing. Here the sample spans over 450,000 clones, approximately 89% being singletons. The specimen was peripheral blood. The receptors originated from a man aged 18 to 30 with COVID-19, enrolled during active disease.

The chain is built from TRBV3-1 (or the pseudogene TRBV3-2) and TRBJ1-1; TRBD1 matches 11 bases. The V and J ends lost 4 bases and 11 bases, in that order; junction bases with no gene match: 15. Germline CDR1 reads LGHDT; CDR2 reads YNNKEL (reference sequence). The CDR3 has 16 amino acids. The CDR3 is CASSPPSGQGDGSAFF. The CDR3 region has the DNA TGTGCCAGCAGCCCCCCATCGGGACAGGGGGATGGCAGCGCTTTCTTT.

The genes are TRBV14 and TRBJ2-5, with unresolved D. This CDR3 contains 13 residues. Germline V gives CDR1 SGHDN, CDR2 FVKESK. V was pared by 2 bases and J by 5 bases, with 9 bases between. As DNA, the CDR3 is TGTGCCAGCAGCCAAAGCCTGTGGGAGACCCAGTACTTC. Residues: CASSQSLWETQYF.

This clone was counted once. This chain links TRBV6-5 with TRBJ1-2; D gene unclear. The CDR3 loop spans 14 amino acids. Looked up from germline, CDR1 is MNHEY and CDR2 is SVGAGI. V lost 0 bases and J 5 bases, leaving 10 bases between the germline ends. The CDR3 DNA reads TGTGCCAGCAGTTACTCCTCTACCAATTATGGCTACACCTTC. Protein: CASSYSSTNYGYTF.

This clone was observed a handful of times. CDR3 bases: TGTGCCAGCAGAAGGACAGGGGGAATGAATCAGCCCCAGCATTTT. It codes for CASRRTGGMNQPQHF. This sequence joins TRBV27 and TRBJ1-5; 10 bases map to TRBD1. Germline CDR1 MNHEY, CDR2 SMNVEV (reference sequence). CDR3 length equals 15 residues. V was pared by 6 bases and J by 4 bases, with 6 bases of the junction left unmatched.

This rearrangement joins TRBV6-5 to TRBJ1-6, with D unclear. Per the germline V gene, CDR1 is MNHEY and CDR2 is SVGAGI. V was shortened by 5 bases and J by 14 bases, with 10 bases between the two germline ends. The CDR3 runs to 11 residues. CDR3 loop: CASSTVAALHF. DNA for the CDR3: TGTGCCAGCAGTACCGTGGCGGCCCTCCACTTT.

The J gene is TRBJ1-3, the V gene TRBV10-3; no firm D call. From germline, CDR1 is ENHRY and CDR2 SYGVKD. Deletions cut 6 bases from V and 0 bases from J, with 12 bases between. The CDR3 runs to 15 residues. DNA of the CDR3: TGTGCCATCAGGGGAGACTTATCCTCTGGAAACACCATATATTTT. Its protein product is CAIRGDLSSGNTIYF.

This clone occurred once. CDR3 coding DNA: TGTGCCAGCAGCTTGTCTGGACAGGGGGCAGGGTACACCATATATTTT. Translating gives CASSLSGQGAGYTIYF. J is TRBJ1-3 and V is TRBV5-4, with 11 positions matching TRBD1. From germline, CDR1 is SGHNT and CDR2 YYREEE (reference sequence). This CDR3 spans 16 amino acids. V lost 1 base and J lost 8; bases outside the gene matches: 8.

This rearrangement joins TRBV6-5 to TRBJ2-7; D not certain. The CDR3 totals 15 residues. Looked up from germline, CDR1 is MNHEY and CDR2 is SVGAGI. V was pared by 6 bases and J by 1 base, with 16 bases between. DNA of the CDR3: TGTGCCAGCAGCAACCTGCTAGAAGGTTCCTACGAGCAGTACTTC. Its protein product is CASSNLLEGSYEQYF.